This TCR beta chain comes out of a study of shared clonotypes between healthy human individuals. An even split of each subset's genomic DNA across several immunoSEQ plates was performed. Assay: immunoSEQ multiplex PCR; the TCRdb copy retains only in-frame clones and omits some. The sample consists of about 520,000 clones, 81% of them appearing once. In germline, CDR1 is MDHEN, CDR2 SYDVKM. The CDR3 runs 20 residues. V was clipped by 6 bases and J by 0 bases; unmatched bases: 18. Participating donors were healthy, HIV-negative adults free of recent acute infections or vaccinations. The clonotype originates from a woman aged 40 to 55 in good health. Some clones in this sample may be carry-over from other donors' samples. Material for sequencing was PBMCs. The chain joins TRBV28 to TRBJ2-5; 11 nucleotides agree with TRBD2. CDR3 loop: CASSPQAGLAGGPYQETQYF. The CDR3 region has the DNA TGTGCCAGCAGCCCCCAGGCAGGGCTAGCGGGAGGACCGTACCAAGAGACCCAGTACTTC.